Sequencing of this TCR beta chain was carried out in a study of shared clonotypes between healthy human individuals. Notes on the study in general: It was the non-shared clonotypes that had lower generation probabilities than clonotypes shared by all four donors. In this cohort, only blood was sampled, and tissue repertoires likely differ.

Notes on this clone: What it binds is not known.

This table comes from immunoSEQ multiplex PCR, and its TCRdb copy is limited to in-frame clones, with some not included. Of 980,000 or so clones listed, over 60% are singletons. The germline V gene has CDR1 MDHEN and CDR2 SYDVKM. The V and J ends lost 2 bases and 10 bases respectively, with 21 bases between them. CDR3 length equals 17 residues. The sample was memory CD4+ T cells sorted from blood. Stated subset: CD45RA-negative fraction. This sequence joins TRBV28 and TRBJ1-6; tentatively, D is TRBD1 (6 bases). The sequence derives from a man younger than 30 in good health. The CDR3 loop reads CASSLLRQVTSGSPLHF. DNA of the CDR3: TGTGCCAGCAGTTTACTCCGACAGGTCACTTCGGGCTCACCCCTCCACTTT.